This passage covers 17 T cell receptor beta chains from one sample sequenced in a study of cytomegalovirus exposure and HLA in healthy donors. Primers for the PCR totalled 60 Vbeta and 13 Jbeta. Produced via immunoSEQ multiplex PCR; TCRdb's table is partial and in-frame only. Of about 160,000 clones listed, roughly 90% are singletons. The sequencing input was PBMCs. These receptors were collected from a woman aged 18-35 years in good health and CMV-seronegative.

The CDR3 nucleotides read TGCGCACAGGCAGATACGCAGTATTTT. Its protein is CAQADTQYF. V gene TRBV23-1 combines with J gene TRBJ2-3; maybe TRBD1 (5 bases). TRBV23-1 is assigned to the ORF class and has an uncertain function. The CDR3 totals 9 residues.

The chain combines TRBV29-1 with TRBJ1-3, with unresolved D. Per the germline V gene, CDR1 is SQVTM and CDR2 is ANQGSEA. CDR3 length: 13 residues. With 5 bases removed from V and 0 bases from J, the gap between germline ends came to 8 bases. CDR3 DNA: TGCAGCGTTATCCTCAGCTCTGGAAACACCATATATTTT. Translated: CSVILSSGNTIYF. The full variable domain, in which reference TRBV29-1 and TRBJ1-3 provide the parts outside the CDR3, is SAVISQKPSRDICQRGTSLTIQCQVDSQVTMMFWYRQQPGQSLTLIATANQGSEATYESGFVIDKFPISRPNLTFSTLTVSNMSPEDSSIYLCSVILSSGNTIYFGEGSWLTVV.

This sequence joins TRBV27 and TRBJ2-1; D is perhaps TRBD2 (6 bases). Germline V lookup: CDR1 MNHEY, CDR2 SMNVEV (reference sequence). CDR3 length equals 14 residues. V dropped 3 bases and J dropped 7 bases, with 13 bases sitting between them. The CDR3 nucleotides are TGTGCCAGCAGTTTCGGGGGAGTAGGAAATGAGCAGTTCTTC. It specifies CASSFGGVGNEQFF.

The V and J genes are TRBV18 and TRBJ2-7; 9 bases agree with TRBD1. Germline V gives CDR1 KGHSH, CDR2 LQKENI. The CDR3 covers 15 residues. V lost 2 bases and J lost 5; bases outside the gene matches: 7. The CDR3: CASSPGTGRPNEQYF. CDR3 in DNA: TGTGCCAGCTCACCAGGGACAGGGCGTCCGAACGAGCAGTACTTC.

The chain employs TRBV5-6 and TRBJ2-5; 8 bases are shared with TRBD2. The closer fit of TRBJ2-7 to the DNA end suggests the J call may be wrong. Germline lookup yields CDR1 SGHDT and CDR2 YYEEEE. CDR3 length: 13 amino acids. DNA for the CDR3: TGTGCCAGCAGCCCGGGACTAGGACACGAGCAGTACTTC. Amino acid sequence: CASSPGLGHEQYF.

This clone has only one observation. This chain uses TRBV4-2 with TRBJ2-7; the match to TRBD1 covers 9 bases. CDR1 LGHNA and CDR2 YNFKEQ come from the germline V gene. This CDR3 is built from 17 residues. Trimming removed 1 base from V and 0 bases from J; junction bases left unmatched: 7. This CDR3 is CASSQVFGQGSSYEQYF. The CDR3 DNA reads as TGTGCCAGCAGCCAAGTATTCGGACAGGGGTCCTCCTACGAGCAGTACTTC.

The table lists this clone with a count of one. The J gene is TRBJ2-6, the V gene TRBV2; D is unresolved. The V end lost 4 bases, the J end lost 0 bases, and 4 bases lay between the germline ends. Germline-derived CDR1 and CDR2 are SNHLY and FYNNEI. The CDR3 runs to 14 residues. DNA for the CDR3: TGTGCCAGCAGTGGGAGCTCTGGGGCCAACGTCCTGACTTTC. Its protein product is CASSGSSGANVLTF.

The chain employs TRBV9 and TRBJ2-1, with TRBD2 matching 10 bases. V shed 0 bases and J 1 base; nucleotides not matched to a gene: 4. Germline V gives CDR1 SGDLS, CDR2 YYNGEE. CDR3 length: 17 residues. The CDR3 is CASSVEASGRSYNEQFF. In nucleotides, the CDR3 is TGTGCCAGCAGCGTAGAGGCTAGCGGGAGATCCTACAATGAGCAGTTCTTC. Full variable domain (remainder filled in from reference TRBV9 and TRBJ2-1): DSGVTQTPKHLITATGQRVTLRCSPRSGDLSVYWYQQSLDQGLQFLIQYYNGEERAKGNILERFSAQQFPDLHSELNLSSLELGDSALYFCASSVEASGRSYNEQFFGPGTRLTVL.

V is TRBV5-7 and J is TRBJ1-1, with 11 bases aligning to TRBD1. Being an ORF, TRBV5-7 has a function that is uncertain. The CDR3 has 17 residues. J gave up 4 bases and V 0 bases, and 8 bases lay outside the gene matches. CDR3 bases: TGTGCCAGCAGCTTGGGGGGGACAGGGGGTGTTGCCACTGAAGCTTTCTTT. It specifies CASSLGGTGGVATEAFF.

This clone is medium-sized (0.01 to 0.1%). CDR3 in amino acids: CASSAGTGATDTQYF. The CDR3 region has the DNA TGTGCCAGCAGTGCCGGGACAGGGGCCACAGATACGCAGTATTTT. V and J are TRBV6-1 and TRBJ2-3, with 10 bases that match TRBD1. The CDR3 has 15 amino acids. The ends lost 4 bases at V and 2 bases at J; junction bases unmatched: 3. Germline V CDR1 and CDR2: MNHNS, SASEGT.

The V gene is TRBV19, the J gene TRBJ1-2; D gene uncertain. V was trimmed by 4 bases and J by 4 bases, leaving 10 bases between them. The V gene's germline CDR1 is LNHDA and CDR2 SQIVND (reference sequence). CDR3 length: 13 residues. In nucleotides, the CDR3 is TGTGCCAGTAGTAAACAGAACATCTATGGCTACACCTTC. Amino acids: CASSKQNIYGYTF.

This chain joins TRBV28 and TRBJ1-1; tentative D call: TRBD1 (5 bases). The V end lost 3 bases, the J end lost 4 bases, and 9 bases lay between the germline ends. Germline loops: CDR1 MDHEN, CDR2 SYDVKM. This CDR3 spans 13 amino acids. CDR3 amino acids: CASSFPGGTEAFF. In nucleotides, the CDR3 is TGTGCCAGCAGTTTTCCCGGGGGCACTGAAGCTTTCTTT.

This sequence joins TRBV18 and TRBJ2-7; TRBD1 aligns across 8 bases. The germline CDR1 and CDR2 sequences are KGHSH and LQKENI. V dropped 2 bases and J dropped 6; count of bases not matched to a gene: 18. The CDR3 is made up of 18 amino acids. The CDR3 sequence: CASSPNIGGRGHSGEQYF. The CDR3, as DNA: TGTGCCAGCTCACCAAATATTGGTGGCAGGGGGCATTCGGGCGAGCAGTACTTC.

The gene calls are TRBV2 and TRBJ1-5; tentative D call: TRBD1 (5 bases). There are 13 residues in the CDR3. Deletions cut 8 bases from V and 1 base from J, with 9 bases between. The germline CDR1 and CDR2 sequences are SNHLY and FYNNEI. This CDR3 reads CASSGLSNQPQHF. DNA of the CDR3: TGTGCCAGCTCAGGGTTGAGCAATCAGCCCCAGCATTTT.

V and J are TRBV30 and TRBJ2-7; D unclear. Trimming stripped 2 bases from V and 3 bases from J, with 5 bases between. Germline CDR1 GTSNPN, CDR2 SVGIG (reference sequence). The CDR3 totals 11 residues. CDR3 amino acids: CAWSTFYEQYF. As DNA, the CDR3 is TGTGCCTGGAGTACTTTCTACGAGCAGTACTTC. The whole variable domain, remainder taken from reference TRBV30 and TRBJ2-7, is SQTIHQWPATLVQPVGSPLSLECTVEGTSNPNLYWYRQAAGRGLQLLFYSVGIGQISSEVPQNLSASRPQDRQFILSSKKLLLSDSGFYLCAWSTFYEQYFGPGTRLTVT.

J is TRBJ2-7 and V is TRBV2, with TRBD2 matching over 9 bases. J was trimmed by 5 bases and V by 7 bases; bases with no gene match: 6. Germline CDR1 is SNHLY and CDR2 is FYNNEI. The CDR3 runs to 13 residues. The CDR3 here is CASTGTSTNEQYF. CDR3 sequence (DNA): TGTGCCAGCACTGGGACTAGCACCAACGAGCAGTACTTC.

The chain recombines TRBV5-6 with TRBJ1-4; D is undetermined. This CDR3 spans 15 amino acids. Germline CDR1 is SGHDT and CDR2 is YYEEEE. V lost 0 bases and J lost 6, with 12 bases in between. This CDR3 reads CASSLGPARDEKLFF. CDR3 coding DNA: TGTGCCAGCAGCTTGGGACCCGCTCGGGATGAAAAACTGTTTTTT.